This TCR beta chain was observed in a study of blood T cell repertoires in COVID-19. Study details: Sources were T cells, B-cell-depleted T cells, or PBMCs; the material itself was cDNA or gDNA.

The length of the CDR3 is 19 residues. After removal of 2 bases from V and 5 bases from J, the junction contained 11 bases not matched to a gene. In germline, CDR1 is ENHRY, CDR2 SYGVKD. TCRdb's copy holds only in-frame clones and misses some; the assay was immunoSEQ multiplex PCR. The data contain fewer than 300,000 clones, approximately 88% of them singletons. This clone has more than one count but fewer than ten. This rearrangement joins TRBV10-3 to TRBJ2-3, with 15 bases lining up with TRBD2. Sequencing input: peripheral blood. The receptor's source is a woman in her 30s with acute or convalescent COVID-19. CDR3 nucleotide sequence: TGTGCCATCAGTGAGCCGGGACTAGCGGGAGGCCCGGGTCGAGATACGCAGTATTTT. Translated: CAISEPGLAGGPGRDTQYF.